Detailed here is one T cell receptor (beta chain). The table came from immunoSEQ multiplex PCR; TCRdb's copy has only in-frame clones and leaves some out. The sample lists 85,000 to 110,000 clones, about 81% occurring once. The data are from a study of T cell clones after liver transplantation. The V end was cut by 7 bases, the J end by 0 bases, with 16 bases between. From germline, CDR1 is SNHLY and CDR2 FYNNEI. This CDR3 is 16 amino acids long. Specimen: CD4+ T cells from blood, collected around 50 months after liver transplant. This rearrangement joins TRBV2 to TRBJ2-1; D remains ambiguous. The sequence came from a human patient who received a liver transplant. Some T cells may arise from the graft donor. The CDR3 protein is CASKPEGLTSYNEQFF. The DNA of the CDR3 is TGTGCCAGCAAACCGGAAGGGCTAACCTCCTACAATGAGCAGTTCTTC.